This note documents a single TCR beta chain sequence. TCRdb redid the calling of the 5' RACE reads with MiXCR, one entry per CDR3 protein. The sample records fewer than 900,000 distinct CDR3 sequences, 21% being singletons. The source of the sample is a study of identical twins. This sample was also put to use in a study of T cells expressing NK-cell markers. That report adds: Sorted CD3+CD56+NKG2C+, CD3+CD56+NKG2C- and CD3+CD56-NKG2C+ T-cell subsets were beta-chain profiled.

The sequence was collected from a woman aged 18 to 35 in good health. Sequencing input: PBMCs.

CDR3 sequence reads: CASSVSGTFSYEQYF. CDR3 bases: TGTGCCAGCAGTGTGTCCGGGACTTTCTCCTACGAGCAGTACTTC. The gene calls are TRBV6-1 and TRBJ2-7, with D maybe TRBD2 (6 bases). The CDR3 length is 15 residues. Germline V gene data show CDR1 as MNHNS and CDR2 as SASEGT. The V and J ends lost 4 bases and 0 bases respectively, with 13 bases between them.